The clone carrying this T cell receptor (beta chain) showed up just a few times. The sample is drawn from a study of spatial heterogeneity in lung cancer. Time point denoted: sample taken at primary tumor resection. TCRdb fed the 5' RACE reads into MiXCR, producing one record per CDR3 protein. The data contain some 23,000 distinct CDR3 sequences, about 7.6% of them singletons. Germline V gives CDR1 ENHRY, CDR2 SYGVKD. The CDR3 is 13 residues long. The TCR originated in a male donor with early-stage non-small cell lung cancer. The material was PBMCs, obtained at surgery. The chain has TRBV10-3 and TRBJ2-7; TRBD2 aligns across 7 bases. The CDR3 DNA is TGTGCCATCAGTGAGGTCTCGAGAGGACTAGAAAGCGTC. Translated, it gives CAISEVSRGLESV.